Listed below are T cell receptor beta chains from one sample, sequenced in a study of siplizumab effects on memory and regulatory T cells. Clones were read by immunoSEQ multiplex PCR, and TCRdb kept only the in-frame ones, dropping some. The data contain about 100,000 clones, approximately 91% of them singletons. Sequencing was carried out using CD4+ T cells sorted from blood. The origin of the receptors is a human donor in good health. Each CDR3 is given with its conserved first and last residue. The order of the fields is clone size, CDR3 length, V gene, D gene, J gene, CDR3 protein, CDR3 DNA. The D gene is left open where the match is weak. Clone size is not always given. Where it is, it says once, few, many or a class for expanded clones.

>NA|16|TRBV10-2|TRBD1|TRBJ1-2
CASSVSGTVTNYGYTF
TGCGCCAGCAGTGTATCCGGGACAGTAACGAACTATGGCTACACCTTC
>NA|15|TRBV4-2|TRBD2|TRBJ2-7
CASSQLAGGTSEQYF
TGTGCCAGCAGCCAACTAGCGGGGGGAACCAGCGAGCAGTACTTC
>few|13|TRBV5-1|NA|TRBJ2-3
CASSFRDTDTQYF
TGCGCCAGCAGCTTCCGCGACACAGATACGCAGTATTTT
>NA|15|TRBV30|TRBD1|TRBJ1-4
CAWSLRGPANEKLFF
TGTGCCTGGAGTCTTAGGGGGCCGGCTAATGAAAAACTGTTTTTT
>once|14|TRBV28|TRBD1|TRBJ1-4
CASSSGTGVEKLFF
TGTGCCAGCAGTTCCGGGACAGGGGTTGAAAAACTGTTTTTT
>NA|11|TRBV9|NA|TRBJ1-2
CASSTRYGYTF
TGTGCCAGCAGCACCCGCTATGGCTACACCTTC
>NA|18|TRBV6-4|NA|TRBJ1-3
CASAEKERDKTHGNTIYF
TGTGCCAGCGCGGAGAAAGAGAGAGACAAGACGCATGGAAACACCATATATTTT
>NA|14|TRBV10-1|TRBD1|TRBJ1-4
CASSAAGGHEKLFF
TGCGCCAGCAGTGCCGCAGGGGGCCATGAAAAACTGTTTTTT
>NA|15|TRBV27|NA|TRBJ1-6
CASSLRGFWNSPLHF
TGTGCCAGCAGTTTAAGGGGGTTTTGGAATTCACCCCTCCACTTT
>NA|17|TRBV21-1|NA|TRBJ2-1
CASSKEGTEGSYNEQFF
TGTGCCAGCAGCAAAGAAGGTACGGAGGGTTCCTACAATGAGCAGTTCTTC
>NA|13|TRBV5-5|NA|TRBJ1-1
CASSLTAGFVAFF
TGTGCCAGCAGCTTGACGGCAGGGTTTGTGGCTTTCTTT
>NA|15|TRBV2|TRBD1|TRBJ2-2
CASRQGTQNTGELFF
TGTGCCAGCAGACAGGGGACACAGAACACCGGGGAGCTGTTTTTT
>NA|16|TRBV6-1|TRBD1|TRBJ1-5
CASSEGVGTGHQPQHF
TGTGCCAGCAGTGAAGGCGTTGGGACAGGGCATCAGCCCCAGCATTTT